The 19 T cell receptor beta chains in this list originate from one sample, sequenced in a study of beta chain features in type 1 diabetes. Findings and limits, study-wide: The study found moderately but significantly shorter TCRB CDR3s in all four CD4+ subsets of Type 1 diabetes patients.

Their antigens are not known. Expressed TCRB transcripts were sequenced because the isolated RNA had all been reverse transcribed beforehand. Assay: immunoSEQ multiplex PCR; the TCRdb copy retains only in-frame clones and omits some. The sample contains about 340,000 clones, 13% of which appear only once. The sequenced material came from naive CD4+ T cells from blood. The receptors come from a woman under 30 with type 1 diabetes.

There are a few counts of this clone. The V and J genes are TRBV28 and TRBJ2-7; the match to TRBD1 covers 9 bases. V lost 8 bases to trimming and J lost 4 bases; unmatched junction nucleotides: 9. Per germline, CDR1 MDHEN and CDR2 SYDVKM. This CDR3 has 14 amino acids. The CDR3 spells CASVGTGFAYEQYF. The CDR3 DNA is TGTGCCAGCGTGGGGACAGGGTTTGCGTACGAGCAGTACTTC.

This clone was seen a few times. CDR3 residues: CASSPGGADANYGYTF. CDR3 nucleotide sequence: TGTGCCAGCAGCCCGGGGGGGGCAGATGCTAACTATGGCTACACCTTC. V gene TRBV7-3 combines with J gene TRBJ1-2; tentatively, D is TRBD1 (6 bases). Germline V lookup: CDR1 SGHTA, CDR2 FQGTGA. This CDR3 comprises 16 residues. V was shortened by 5 bases and J by 0 bases, with 16 bases between the two germline ends. Full variable domain (missing parts from reference TRBV7-3 and TRBJ1-2): GAGVSQTPSNKVTEKGKYVELRCDPISGHTALYWYRQSLGQGPEFLIYFQGTGAADDSGLPNDRFFAVRPEGSVSTLKIQRTERGDSAVYLCASSPGGADANYGYTFGSGTRLTVV.

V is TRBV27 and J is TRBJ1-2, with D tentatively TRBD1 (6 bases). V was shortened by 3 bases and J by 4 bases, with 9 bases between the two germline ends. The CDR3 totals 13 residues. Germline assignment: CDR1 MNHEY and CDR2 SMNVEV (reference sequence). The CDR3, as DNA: TGTGCCAGCAGTTTCGGACAGACCTATGGCTACACCTTC. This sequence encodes CASSFGQTYGYTF.

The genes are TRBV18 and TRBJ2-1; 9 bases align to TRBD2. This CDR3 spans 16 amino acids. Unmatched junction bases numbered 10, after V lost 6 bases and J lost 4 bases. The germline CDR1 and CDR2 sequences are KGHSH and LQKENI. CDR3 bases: TGTGCCAGCTCCCCTTTTACTAGCGGGTCGTACAATGAGCAGTTCTTC. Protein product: CASSPFTSGSYNEQFF. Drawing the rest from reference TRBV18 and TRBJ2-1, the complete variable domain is NAGVMQNPRHLVRRRGQEARLRCSPMKGHSHVYWYRQLPEEGLKFMVYLQKENIIDESGMPKERFSAEFPKEGPSILRIQQVVRGDSAAYFCASSPFTSGSYNEQFFGPGTRLTVL.

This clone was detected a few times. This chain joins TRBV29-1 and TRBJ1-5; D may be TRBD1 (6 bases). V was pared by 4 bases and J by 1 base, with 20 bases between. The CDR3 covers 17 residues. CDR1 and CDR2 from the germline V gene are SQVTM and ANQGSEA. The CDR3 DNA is TGCAGCGTTGTGGCAGGGGTCTGGTCCGGGAGCAATCAGCCCCAGCATTTT. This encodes CSVVAGVWSGSNQPQHF.

The CDR3 here is CATSRDSRADYEQYF. The DNA of the CDR3 is TGTGCCACCAGCAGAGATTCGAGGGCCGATTACGAGCAGTACTTC. This chain joins TRBV15 and TRBJ2-7, with D possibly matching TRBD2 (5 bases). CDR3 length: 15 residues. CDR1 LNHNV and CDR2 YYDKDF come from the germline V gene (reference sequence). The ends were cut back, 0 bases at V and 4 bases at J, with 13 bases in the middle.

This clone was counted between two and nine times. CDR3 in amino acids: CASSQLANTEAFF. The CDR3 region has the DNA TGCGCCAGCAGCCAATTGGCCAACACTGAAGCTTTCTTT. V gene TRBV4-3 combines with J gene TRBJ1-1; no clear D. Germline assignment: CDR1 LGHNA and CDR2 YSLEER. Trimming took 2 bases from V and 2 from J, leaving 6 bases between them. CDR3 length: 13 residues.

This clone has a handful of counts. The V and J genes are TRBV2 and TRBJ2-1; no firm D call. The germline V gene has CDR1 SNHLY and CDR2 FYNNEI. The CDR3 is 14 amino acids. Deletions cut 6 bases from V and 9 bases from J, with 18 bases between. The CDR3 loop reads CASSLVSTLSEQFF. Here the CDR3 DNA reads TGTGCCAGCAGCCTAGTCTCCACCCTGAGTGAGCAGTTCTTC. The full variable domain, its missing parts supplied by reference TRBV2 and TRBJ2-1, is EPEVTQTPSHQVTQMGQEVILRCVPISNHLYFYWYRQILGQKVEFLVSFYNNEISEKSEIFDDQFSVERPDGSNFTLKIRSTKLEDSAMYFCASSLVSTLSEQFFGPGTRLTVL.

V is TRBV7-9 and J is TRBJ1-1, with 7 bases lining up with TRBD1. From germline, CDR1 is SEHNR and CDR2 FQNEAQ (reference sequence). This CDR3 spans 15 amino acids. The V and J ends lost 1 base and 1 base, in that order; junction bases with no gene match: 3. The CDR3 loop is CASSLDRGSNTEAFF. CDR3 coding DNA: TGTGCCAGCAGCTTAGACAGGGGCTCGAACACTGAAGCTTTCTTT.

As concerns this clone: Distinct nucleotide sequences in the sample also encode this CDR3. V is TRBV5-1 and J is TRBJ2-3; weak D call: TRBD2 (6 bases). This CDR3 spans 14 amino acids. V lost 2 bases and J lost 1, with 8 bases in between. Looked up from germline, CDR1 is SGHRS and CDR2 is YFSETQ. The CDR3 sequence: CASSFSSGTDTQYF. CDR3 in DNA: TGCGCCAGCAGCTTTTCTAGCGGCACAGATACGCAGTATTTT.

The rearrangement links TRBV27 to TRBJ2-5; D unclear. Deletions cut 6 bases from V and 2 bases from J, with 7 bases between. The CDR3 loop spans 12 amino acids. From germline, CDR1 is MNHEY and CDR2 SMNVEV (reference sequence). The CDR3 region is CASRTRQETQYF. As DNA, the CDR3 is TGTGCCAGCAGAACACGACAAGAGACCCAGTACTTC.

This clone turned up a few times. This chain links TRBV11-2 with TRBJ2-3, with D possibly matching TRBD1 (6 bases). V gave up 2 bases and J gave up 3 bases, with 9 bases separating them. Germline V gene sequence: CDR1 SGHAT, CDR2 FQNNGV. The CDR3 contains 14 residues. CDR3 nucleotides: TGTGCCAGCAGCTTACAGGGGTCGACAGATACGCAGTATTTT. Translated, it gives CASSLQGSTDTQYF.

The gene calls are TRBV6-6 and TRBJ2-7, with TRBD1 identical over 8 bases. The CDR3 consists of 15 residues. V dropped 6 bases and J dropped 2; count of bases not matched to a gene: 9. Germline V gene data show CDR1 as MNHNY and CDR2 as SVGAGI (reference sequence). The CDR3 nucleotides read TGTGCCAGCAGCCCAGGACAGGGAGGAACCTACGAGCAGTACTTC. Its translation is CASSPGQGGTYEQYF.

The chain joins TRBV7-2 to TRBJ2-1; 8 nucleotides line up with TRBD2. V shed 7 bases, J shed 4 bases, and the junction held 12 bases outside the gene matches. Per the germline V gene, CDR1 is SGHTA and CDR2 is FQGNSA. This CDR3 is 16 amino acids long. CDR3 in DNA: TGTGCCAGCACCAGGCGAGCCCTAGCGGGTTACAATGAGCAGTTCTTC. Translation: CASTRRALAGYNEQFF.

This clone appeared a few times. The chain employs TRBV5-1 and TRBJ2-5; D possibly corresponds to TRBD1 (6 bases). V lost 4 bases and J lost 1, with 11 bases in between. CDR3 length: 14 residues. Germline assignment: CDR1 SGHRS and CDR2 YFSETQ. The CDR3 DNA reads TGCGCCAGCAGCGCACAGGGATCCCAAGAGACCCAGTACTTC. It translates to CASSAQGSQETQYF. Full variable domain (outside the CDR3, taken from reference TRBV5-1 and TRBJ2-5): KAGVTQTPRYLIKTRGQQVTLSCSPISGHRSVSWYQQTPGQGLQFLFEYFSETQRNKGNFPGRFSGRQFSNSRSEMNVSTLELGDSALYLCASSAQGSQETQYFGPGTRLLVL.

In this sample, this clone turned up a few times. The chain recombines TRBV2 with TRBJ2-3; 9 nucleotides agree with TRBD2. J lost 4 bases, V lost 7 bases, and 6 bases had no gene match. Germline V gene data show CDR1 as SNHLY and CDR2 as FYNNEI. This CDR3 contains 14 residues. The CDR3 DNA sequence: TGTGCCAGCACCGGCGGGGGGGTGGCAGATACGCAGTATTTT. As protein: CASTGGGVADTQYF.

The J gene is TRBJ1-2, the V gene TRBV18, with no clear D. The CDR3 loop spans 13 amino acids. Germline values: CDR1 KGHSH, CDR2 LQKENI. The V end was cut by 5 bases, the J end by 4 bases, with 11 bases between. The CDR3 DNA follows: TGTGCCAGCTCAAGCGACGAACTCTATGGCTACACCTTC. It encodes CASSSDELYGYTF.

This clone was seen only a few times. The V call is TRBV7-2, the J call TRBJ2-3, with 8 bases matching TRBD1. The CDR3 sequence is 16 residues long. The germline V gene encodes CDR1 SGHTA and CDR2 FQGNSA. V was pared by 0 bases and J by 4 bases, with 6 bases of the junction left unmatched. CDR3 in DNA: TGTGCCAGCAGCTTAGCTTGGACAGGGTCCGCAGATACGCAGTATTTT. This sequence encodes CASSLAWTGSADTQYF.

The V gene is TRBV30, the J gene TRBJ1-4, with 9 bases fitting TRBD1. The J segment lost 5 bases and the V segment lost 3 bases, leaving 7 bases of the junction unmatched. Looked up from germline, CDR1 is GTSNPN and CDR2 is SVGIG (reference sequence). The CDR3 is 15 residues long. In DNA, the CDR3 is TGTGCCTGGAGACGATCCGGGACAGGGAATGAAAAACTGTTTTTT. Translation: CAWRRSGTGNEKLFF.